Detailed here is one T cell receptor (beta chain). The sample is drawn from a study of control samples from healthy donors and cancer patients. This CDR3 is built from 13 residues. Between the trimmed V and J ends, which lost 0 bases and 5 bases, there was a span of 8 bases. CDR1 SGHNT and CDR2 YYREEE come from the germline V gene (reference sequence). The table came from immunoSEQ multiplex PCR; TCRdb's copy has only in-frame clones and leaves some out. The table lists over 75,000 clones, 91% of them singletons. The material sequenced was blood. The V call is TRBV5-4, the J call TRBJ2-5; D is ambiguous. This receptor was obtained from a young man in good health. The CDR3 nucleotides are TGTGCCAGCAGCTTGGAAAAGGCGGAGACCCAGTACTTC. It is translated as CASSLEKAETQYF.